This TCR beta chain appears in the sequencing data of a study of Graves' ophthalmopathy and Graves' hyperthyroidism listed by TCRdb under 2018. Regarding the research as a whole: Peripheral blood was collected at initial diagnosis, before any treatment. The study used signatures of the TCR beta repertoire to tell Graves' ophthalmopathy apart from Graves' hyperthyroidism and to predict which patients would progress to ophthalmopathy. In total, some 130 blood samples were TCR-sequenced: some 43 ophthalmopathy, approximately 80 hyperthyroidism and some 17 hyperthyroidism-to-ophthalmopathy patients. To explore V-J signatures distinguishing ophthalmopathy from hyperthyroidism, a discovery set of around 100 patients (roughly 45 ophthalmopathy, around 55 stable hyperthyroidism) was enrolled. For independent validation, a separate cohort was made up of some 18 hyperthyroidism patients plus 17 patients who later progressed from hyperthyroidism to ophthalmopathy. In roughly 6 hyperthyroidism patients, T-cell repertoires of thyroid tissue and blood were compared. Once sampling was done, hyperthyroidism patients were given methimazole at a starting dose of 30 mg daily, while ophthalmopathy patients were given high-dose intravenous methylprednisolone. For training and testing, the 95 to 100 patients in the discovery cohort were randomly divided in a 7:3 ratio. Results and caveats for the whole study, not just this receptor: Most of the expanded thyroid clonotypes with a frequency above 0.001 were also detected in blood, and it was suggested that the thyroid immune response may be reflected by blood repertoires. In cross-validation, the 13-signature model distinguished ophthalmopathy from stable hyperthyroidism with nearly 90% sensitivity and around 84% specificity, while in the test set the corresponding values were around 79% and 71%. In validation, the model predicted ophthalmopathy progression with nearly 71% sensitivity and roughly 72% specificity; fewer than 15 predicted patients were CT-confirmed with GO in a median of approximately 6.5 months. No statistical method was used to predetermine the sample size, and group allocation was not hidden from the investigators.

Hyperthyroidism was defined as stable when no progression to ophthalmopathy occurred within 18 months of follow-up. The hyperthyroidism patients were 18 to 65 years old and newly diagnosed, with a disease duration of less than 2 months. Patients were excluded if they had other autoimmune diseases, uncontrolled infections, pregnancy or lactation. Diagnosis was based on clinical symptoms, serum thyroxine, TRAb, thyroid ultrasound and orbital computed tomography. Using Ficoll-Paque density gradient centrifugation, PBMCs were isolated from over 8.5 ml of fresh peripheral blood. Total RNA was extracted using Trizol reagent, and RNA quality was checked on an Agilent 2100 Bioanalyzer. Counted from cysteine to phenylalanine, this CDR3 has 13 amino acids. The only DNA kept is the CDR3, 39 bases in frame from the first base. CDR1 is given as DFQATT and CDR2 as SNEGSKA, both from the germline V gene (reference sequence). Trimming takes 1 base off V and 4 bases off J; junction bases not matched to a gene: 1.

TCR beta CDR3 regions were amplified from RNA transcripts for repertoire sequencing. A first-round RT-PCR used HTBI primers with the Qiagen OneStep RT-PCR kit, followed by a second-round multiplex PCR, size selection and purification. Libraries were sequenced on an Illumina HiSeq2000 using paired-end 100 bp reads. In the authors' own workflow: Reads were processed with SOAPnuke, discarding reads with adapters, uncalled bases, mean Phred below 15, or no exact constant-primer or identifier match. COPE v1.2.5 was used to merge high-quality paired reads. Each unique nucleotide sequence was defined as a clonotype, and clonotypes were aligned to IMGT TRB V, D and J references with MiTCR v1.1. The analysis was limited to V-J combinations with a frequency above 0.0001, which together covered more than 98% of repertoires. A TCR clonal expansion and chaos score per V-J combination was defined as the ratio of F50 clonal expansion to chaos observed in the TCRdist matrix. Features were reduced by Welch's t-statistics and random forest to around 13 V-J combinations, which fed a naive Bayes classifier. Thyroid-blood repertoire similarity was quantified with the Morisita-Horn index. TCRdb redid the processing of the public reads, applying fastp at Q25 and MiXCR, and retained in-frame beta chains. One record per CDR3 amino acid sequence lists the most common genes and DNA. TCRdb, rather than the study authors, made the V and J calls. The table for this sample lists about 400,000 distinct CDR3 sequences; over 20% of them were counted only once. The top ten clones comprise 2.5% to 3.5% of the sample.

This clonotype was detected many times. It lacks a known antigen. Base qualities are not recorded, but no much larger clone differs from it by a single base. The receptor was derived from a woman between 18 and 29 years old with stable Graves' hyperthyroidism. Donor details come from another sample of the same person, matched by shared clones. This chain joins TRBV20-1 to TRBJ2-7; 10 junctional bases match TRBD2. Material for sequencing was peripheral blood. The CDR3 protein is CSARVLAGYEQYF. The sequenced DNA: TGCAGTGCTAGAGTACTAGCGGGGTACGAGCAGTACTTC.